Reported below is one TCR beta chain. Its antigen is currently unknown. The data stem from a study of coeliac disease. General study results and limits: Control samples showed higher TRB and TRG clonality than intraepithelial and lamina propria samples in active celiac disease.

This CDR3 contains 16 residues. Germline CDR1 and CDR2: SGHDT and YYEEEE. V lost 4 bases, J lost 3 bases, and 12 bases stayed unmatched. Libraries were prepared by immunoSEQ multiplex PCR; TCRdb keeps only in-frame clonotypes and omits some of them. In the table there are around 3,900 clones, about 61% of which are singletons. The rearrangement joins TRBV5-6 to TRBJ1-1; 7 bases agree with TRBD1. Material: intraepithelial lymphocytes from the gut. This sequence originates from a man between 65 and 85 years old with active celiac disease. CDR3 region: CASSVAAGGGYTEAFF. CDR3 DNA sequence: TGTGCCAGCAGCGTGGCGGCAGGGGGTGGGTACACTGAAGCTTTCTTT.